This TCR beta chain stems from a study of PD-1 blockade in classical Hodgkin lymphoma. The protocol was immunoSEQ multiplex PCR, while the TCRdb copy is restricted to in-frame clones and leaves out a portion. The sample has some 30,000 clones, approximately 89% seen once; the top ten hold around 2.3%. Study-level results: For complete responders, baseline diversity was comparable to that of newly diagnosed patients. Significant TCR diversity gains by C4D1 occurred in CD4+ but not CD8+ cells.

Time point reported: cycle 4 day 1 (C4D1), after more than 5 weeks of nivolumab. Each patient's relapse followed autologous stem cell transplantation, and brentuximab vedotin exposure varied. Thawed PBMCs yielded CD4+ T cells through magnetic negative selection. Classifying best responses yielded complete response, partial response or progressive disease. Notes on this clone: What it binds is not known.

This clonotype originated in a human donor with classical Hodgkin lymphoma. The sequenced sample was CD4+ T cells from blood, obtained before the fourth cycle of nivolumab.

The chain's CDR3 is CASSRDSANTGELFF. As DNA, the CDR3 is TGTGCCAGCAGCCGCGACAGCGCGAACACCGGGGAGCTGTTTTTT. The J gene is TRBJ2-2, the V gene TRBV6-5, with a tentative D call TRBD1 (5 bases). Germline V CDR1 and CDR2: MNHEY, SVGAGI. V lost 6 bases and J lost 0, with 11 bases in between. The CDR3 loop spans 15 amino acids.